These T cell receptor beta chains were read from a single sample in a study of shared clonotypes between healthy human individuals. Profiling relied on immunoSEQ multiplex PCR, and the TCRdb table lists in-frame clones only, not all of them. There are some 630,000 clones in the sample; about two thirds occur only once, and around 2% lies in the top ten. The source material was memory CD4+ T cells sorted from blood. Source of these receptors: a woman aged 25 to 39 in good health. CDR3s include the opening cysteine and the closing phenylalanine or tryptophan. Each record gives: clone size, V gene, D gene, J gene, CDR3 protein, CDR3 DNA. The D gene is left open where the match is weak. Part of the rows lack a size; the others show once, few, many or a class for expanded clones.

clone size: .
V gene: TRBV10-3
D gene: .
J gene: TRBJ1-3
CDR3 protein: CAITRGPYSGNTIYF
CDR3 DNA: TGTGCCATCACCAGGGGTCCCTACTCTGGAAACACCATATATTTT

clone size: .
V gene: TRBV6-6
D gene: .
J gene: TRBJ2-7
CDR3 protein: CASSYTRGGGYEQYF
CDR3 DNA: TGTGCCAGCAGTTATACCAGGGGGGGAGGCTACGAGCAGTACTTC

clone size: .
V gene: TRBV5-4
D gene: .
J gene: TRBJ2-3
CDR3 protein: CASSLVGGLATDTQYF
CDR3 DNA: TGTGCCAGCAGCTTGGTTGGGGGGCTGGCGACAGATACGCAGTATTTT

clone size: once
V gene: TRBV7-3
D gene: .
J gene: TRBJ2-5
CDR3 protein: CASSRLRGSGKTQYF
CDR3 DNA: TGTGCCAGCAGCCGCCTCAGGGGGAGCGGGAAGACCCAGTACTTC

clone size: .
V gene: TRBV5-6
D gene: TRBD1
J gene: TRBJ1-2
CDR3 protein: CASSLAPGGGYTF
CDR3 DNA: TGTGCCAGCAGCTTGGCTCCAGGGGGAGGCTACACCTTC

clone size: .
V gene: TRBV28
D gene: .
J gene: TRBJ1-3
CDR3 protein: CASSLEDPGLSGNTIYF
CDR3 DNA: TGTGCCAGCAGTTTAGAGGATCCGGGTCTCTCTGGAAACACCATATATTTT

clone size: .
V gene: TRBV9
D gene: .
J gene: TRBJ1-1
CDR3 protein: CASSVVRTEAFF
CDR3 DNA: TGTGCCAGCAGCGTAGTACGGACTGAAGCTTTCTTT

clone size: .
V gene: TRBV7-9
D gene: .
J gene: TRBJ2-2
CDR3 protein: CASSLDKGTNTGELFF
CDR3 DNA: TGTGCCAGCAGCTTAGATAAGGGAACCAACACCGGGGAGCTGTTTTTT

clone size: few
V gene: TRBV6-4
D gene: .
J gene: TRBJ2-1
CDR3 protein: CASSADEYNEQFF
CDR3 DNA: TGTGCCAGCAGTGCGGACGAATACAATGAGCAGTTCTTC

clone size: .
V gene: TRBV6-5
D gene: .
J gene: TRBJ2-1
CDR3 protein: CASRWRGLLENEQFF
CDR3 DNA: TGTGCCAGCAGGTGGAGGGGGCTTCTGGAAAATGAGCAGTTCTTC

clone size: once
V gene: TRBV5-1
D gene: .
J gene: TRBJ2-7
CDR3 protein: CASSPSYEQYF
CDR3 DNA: TGCGCCAGCAGCCCCTCCTACGAGCAGTACTTC

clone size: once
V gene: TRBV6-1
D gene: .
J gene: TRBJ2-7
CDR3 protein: CASLPGPSSYEQYF
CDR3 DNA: TGTGCCAGCCTTCCTGGCCCGTCCTCCTACGAGCAGTACTTC

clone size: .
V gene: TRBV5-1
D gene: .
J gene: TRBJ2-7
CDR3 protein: CASSLTPASYEQYF
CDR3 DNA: TGCGCCAGCAGCTTAACCCCGGCCTCCTACGAGCAGTACTTC

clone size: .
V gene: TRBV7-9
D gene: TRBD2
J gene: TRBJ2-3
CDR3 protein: CATAALLATDTQYF
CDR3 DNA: TGTGCCACCGCCGCATTACTAGCGACAGATACGCAGTATTTT

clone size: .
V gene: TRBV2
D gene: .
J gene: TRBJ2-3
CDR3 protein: CASSEQGADTQYF
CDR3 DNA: TGTGCCAGCAGTGAACAGGGCGCAGATACGCAGTATTTT

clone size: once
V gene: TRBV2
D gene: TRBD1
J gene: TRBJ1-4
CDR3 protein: CASSEAGQGHEKLFF
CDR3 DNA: TGTGCCAGCAGTGAAGCGGGACAGGGGCATGAAAAACTGTTTTTT

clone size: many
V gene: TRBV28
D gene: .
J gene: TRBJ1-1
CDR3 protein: CASSQTTEAFF
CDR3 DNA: TGTGCCAGCAGTCAGACCACTGAAGCTTTCTTT

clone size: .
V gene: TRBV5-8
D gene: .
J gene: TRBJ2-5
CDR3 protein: CASSLGARGQETQYF
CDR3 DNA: TGTGCCAGCAGCTTGGGGGCCAGGGGACAAGAGACCCAGTACTTC

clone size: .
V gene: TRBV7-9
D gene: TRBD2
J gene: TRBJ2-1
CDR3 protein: CASVGANFAGGSHEQFF
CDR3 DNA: TGTGCCAGCGTCGGGGCCAACTTCGCGGGAGGGAGTCATGAGCAGTTCTTC

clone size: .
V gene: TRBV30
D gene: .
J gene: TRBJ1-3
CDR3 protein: CAWSVGVLSGNTIYF
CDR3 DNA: TGTGCCTGGAGTGTCGGGGTCCTGTCTGGAAACACCATATATTTT

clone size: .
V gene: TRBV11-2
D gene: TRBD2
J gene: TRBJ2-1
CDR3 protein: CASSLQTSGVYNEQFF
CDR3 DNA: TGTGCCAGCAGCCTCCAGACTAGCGGGGTTTACAATGAGCAGTTCTTC

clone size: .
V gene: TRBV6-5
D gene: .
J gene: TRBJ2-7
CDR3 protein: CASSPQGALPYEQYF
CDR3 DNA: TGTGCCAGCAGTCCTCAGGGTGCCTTACCCTACGAGCAGTACTTC

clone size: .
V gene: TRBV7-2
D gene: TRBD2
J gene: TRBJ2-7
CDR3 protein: CASSLKTSGTFEQYF
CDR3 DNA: TGTGCCAGCAGCTTAAAGACTAGCGGGACTTTCGAGCAGTACTTC

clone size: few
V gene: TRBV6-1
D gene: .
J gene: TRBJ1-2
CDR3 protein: CASSERGGPRFYGYTF
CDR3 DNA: TGTGCCAGCAGTGAAAGGGGGGGCCCCAGATTTTATGGCTACACCTTC

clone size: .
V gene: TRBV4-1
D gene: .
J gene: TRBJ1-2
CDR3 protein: CASSQLPTLDYGYTF
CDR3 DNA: TGCGCCAGCAGCCAGTTACCGACCTTGGACTATGGCTACACCTTC

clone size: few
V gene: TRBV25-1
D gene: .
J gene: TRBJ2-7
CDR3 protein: CASSYANEQYF
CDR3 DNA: TGTGCCAGCAGTTATGCGAACGAGCAGTACTTC

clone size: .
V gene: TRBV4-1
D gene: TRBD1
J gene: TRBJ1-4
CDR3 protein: CASSQDRGREKLFF
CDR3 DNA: TGCGCCAGCAGCCAGGACAGGGGGCGAGAAAAACTGTTTTTT

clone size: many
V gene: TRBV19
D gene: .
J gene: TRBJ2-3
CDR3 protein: CASSRYRVTDTQYF
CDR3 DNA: TGTGCCAGTAGTCGGTACAGAGTCACAGATACGCAGTATTTT

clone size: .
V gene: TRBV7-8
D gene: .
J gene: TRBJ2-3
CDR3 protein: CASSLGVGGTDTQYF
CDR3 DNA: TGTGCCAGCAGCTTAGGAGTAGGAGGCACAGATACGCAGTATTTT

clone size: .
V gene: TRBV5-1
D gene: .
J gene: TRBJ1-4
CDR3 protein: CASSLLGNEKLFF
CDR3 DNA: TGCGCCAGCAGCTTGCTTGGGAATGAAAAACTGTTTTTT

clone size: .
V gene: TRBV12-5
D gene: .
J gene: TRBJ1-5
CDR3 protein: CASGTSCRRVNQPQHF
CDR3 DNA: TGTGCTAGTGGCACCTCATGCCGACGGGTCAATCAGCCCCAGCATTTT

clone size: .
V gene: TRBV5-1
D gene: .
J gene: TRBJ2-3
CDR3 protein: CASSLARDTQYF
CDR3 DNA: TGCGCCAGCAGCTTGGCACGAGATACGCAGTATTTT

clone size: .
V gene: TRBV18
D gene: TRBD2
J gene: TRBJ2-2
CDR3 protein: CASSPLRLAGGTGELFF
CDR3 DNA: TGTGCCAGCTCACCCCTGAGACTAGCGGGAGGCACCGGGGAGCTGTTTTTT

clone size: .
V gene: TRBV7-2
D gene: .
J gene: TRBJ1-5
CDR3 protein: CASSLYGSNQPQHF
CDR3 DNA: TGTGCCAGCAGCTTATACGGAAGCAATCAGCCCCAGCATTTT

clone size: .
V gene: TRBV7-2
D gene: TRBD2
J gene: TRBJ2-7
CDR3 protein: CASSFSVSGGAYEQYF
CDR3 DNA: TGTGCCAGCAGCTTTTCTGTAAGCGGGGGTGCCTACGAGCAGTACTTC

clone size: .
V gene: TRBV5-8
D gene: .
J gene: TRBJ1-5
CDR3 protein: CASRDPGTRQPQHF
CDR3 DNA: TGTGCCAGCAGAGATCCAGGGACGAGGCAGCCCCAGCATTTT

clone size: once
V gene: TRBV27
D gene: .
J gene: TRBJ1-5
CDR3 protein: CASSLRRFNQPQHF
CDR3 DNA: TGTGCCAGCAGTCTACGACGGTTCAATCAGCCCCAGCATTTT

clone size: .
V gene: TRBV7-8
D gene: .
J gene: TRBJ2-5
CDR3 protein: CASSQQGANQETQYF
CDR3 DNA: TGTGCCAGCAGTCAACAGGGAGCGAATCAAGAGACCCAGTACTTC

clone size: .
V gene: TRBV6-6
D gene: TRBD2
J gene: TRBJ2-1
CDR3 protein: CASSSGLAGVNEQFF
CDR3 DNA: TGTGCCAGCAGTTCAGGACTAGCGGGAGTGAATGAGCAGTTCTTC

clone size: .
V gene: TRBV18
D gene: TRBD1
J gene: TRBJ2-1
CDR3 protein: CASSPWTGNYNEQFF
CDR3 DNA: TGTGCCAGCTCACCTTGGACAGGAAATTACAATGAGCAGTTCTTC

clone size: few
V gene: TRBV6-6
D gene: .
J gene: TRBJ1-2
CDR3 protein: CASSYSSGAGGYTF
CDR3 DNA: TGTGCCAGCAGTTACTCTTCTGGGGCAGGGGGCTACACCTTC

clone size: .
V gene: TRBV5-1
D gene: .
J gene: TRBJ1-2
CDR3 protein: CASSPTGGRYGYTF
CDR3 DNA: TGCGCCAGCAGCCCGACGGGGGGCCGCTATGGCTACACCTTC

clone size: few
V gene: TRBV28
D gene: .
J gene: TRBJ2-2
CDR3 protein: CASNSHGGTGELFF
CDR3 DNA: TGTGCCAGCAATTCCCATGGGGGGACCGGGGAGCTGTTTTTT

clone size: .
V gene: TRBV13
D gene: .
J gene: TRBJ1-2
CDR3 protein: CASSLPGQSNYGYTF
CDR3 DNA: TGTGCCAGCAGCTTACCGGGACAAAGTAACTATGGCTACACCTTC

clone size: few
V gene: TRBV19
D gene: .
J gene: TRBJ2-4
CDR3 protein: CASSMKGTALNIQYF
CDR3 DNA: TGTGCCAGTAGTATGAAAGGGACGGCGCTAAACATTCAGTACTTC

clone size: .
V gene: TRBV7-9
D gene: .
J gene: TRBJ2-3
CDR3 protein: CASSFLVVDTQYF
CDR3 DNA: TGTGCCAGCAGCTTTTTAGTGGTTGATACGCAGTATTTT

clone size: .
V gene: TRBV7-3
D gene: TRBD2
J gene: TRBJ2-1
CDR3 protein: CASSPLAGGIYNEQFF
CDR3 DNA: TGTGCCAGCAGCCCACTAGCGGGAGGTATATACAATGAGCAGTTCTTC

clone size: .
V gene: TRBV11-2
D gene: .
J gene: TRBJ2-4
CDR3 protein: CASSDTGTLVAQYF
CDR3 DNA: TGTGCCAGCAGCGACACCGGGACTTTGGTGGCTCAGTACTTC

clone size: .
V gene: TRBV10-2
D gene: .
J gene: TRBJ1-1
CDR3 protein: CASIGDGNTEAFF
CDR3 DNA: TGCGCCAGCATTGGAGACGGGAACACTGAAGCTTTCTTT

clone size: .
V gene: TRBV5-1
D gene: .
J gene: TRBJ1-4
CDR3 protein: CASSLGSATNEKLFF
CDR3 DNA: TGCGCCAGCAGCTTAGGTAGCGCAACTAATGAAAAACTGTTTTTT

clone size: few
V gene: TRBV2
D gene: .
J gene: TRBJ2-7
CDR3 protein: CASSDGYRVYEQYF
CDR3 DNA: TGTGCCAGCAGTGACGGGTACAGGGTATACGAGCAGTACTTC

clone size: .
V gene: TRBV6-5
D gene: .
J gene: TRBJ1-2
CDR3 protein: CASSYVWGGNYGYTF
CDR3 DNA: TGTGCCAGCAGTTACGTCTGGGGGGGCAACTATGGCTACACCTTC

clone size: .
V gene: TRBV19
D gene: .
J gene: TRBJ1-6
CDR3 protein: CASTPRGLPTPLHF
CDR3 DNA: TGTGCCAGTACCCCCCGGGGACTGCCAACACCCCTCCACTTT